This T cell receptor (beta chain) comes out of a study of vaccination and CD4 T cells after COVID-19. The overall study: For post-vaccine samples, collection took place a median roughly 72 days after dose two, ranging from 14 to 241.

J gave up 6 bases and V 6 bases, and 12 bases lay outside the gene matches. This CDR3 region has 15 residues. Germline V lookup: CDR1 DFQATT, CDR2 SNEGSKA (reference sequence). For this clonotype: Its specificity is not known.

Study observations and caveats: The study found that a median approximately 83% of reactive clones in convalescent patients appeared only post-vaccination.

With the Oncomine TCR Beta short-read assay, DNA from cultured CD4+ T cells was sequenced. One entry per CDR3 protein results from TCRdb running MiXCR on the PCR reads. This table holds roughly 13,000 distinct CDR3 sequences, about three fifths found once. Described treatment: roughly nine-day PBMC culture with coronavirus spike peptide pools or control peptides (ViraFEST assay). ViraFEST used peptide pools to expand antigen-specific T cells, then sequenced TCRs. The chain uses TRBV20-1 and TRBJ1-5; 9 bases fit TRBD1. What was sequenced was CD4+ T cells from blood, cultured in vitro. This sequence originates from a human donor who had recovered from COVID-19. DNA for the CDR3: TGCAGTGCCATGATACCGGGACAGGGCCCTCAGCCCCAGCATTTT. This sequence encodes CSAMIPGQGPQPQHF.